These 23 T cell receptor beta chains originate from one sample sequenced in a study of graft-versus-host responses after intestinal transplantation. Method: immunoSEQ multiplex PCR; TCRdb's copy keeps in-frame clones and lacks some. The repertoire includes about 90,000 clones, roughly four fifths of them detected once, and approximately 18% sits in the top ten. No antigen has been assigned to these receptors. The sequenced sample was unstimulated CD8+ T cells sorted from spleen or lymph node cells, obtained before intestinal transplant. The source is a human donor who received an intestinal transplant.

This clone showed up just once. The J gene is TRBJ2-7, the V gene TRBV15; the D gene could be TRBD1 or TRBD2 (5 bases each). CDR3 length equals 15 residues. With 0 bases removed from V and 1 base from J, the gap between germline ends came to 10 bases. From germline, CDR1 is LNHNV and CDR2 YYDKDF (reference sequence). The CDR3 bases are TGTGCCACCAGCAGAGATCGGGGCAGTTCCTACGAGCAGTACTTC. Its translation: CATSRDRGSSYEQYF.

The genes are TRBV6-1 and TRBJ2-7; possible D gene TRBD2, 5 bases. Germline V gene sequence: CDR1 MNHNS, CDR2 SASEGT. The CDR3 spans 14 residues. V was clipped by 3 bases and J by 3 bases, with 12 bases between them. The CDR3 loop reads CASSEGVSGYEQYF. The DNA for the CDR3 is TGTGCCAGCAGTGAGGGAGTTTCGGGCTACGAGCAGTACTTC.

The V and J genes are TRBV5-4 and TRBJ1-1; D might be TRBD1 (6 bases). The V gene lost 1 base and the J gene lost 6 bases, with 10 bases spanning the gap. CDR1 and CDR2 from the germline V gene are SGHNT and YYREEE (reference sequence). The CDR3 covers 13 residues. The CDR3 region has the DNA TGTGCCAGCAGCTTGAAAGGGGGGGCTGAAGCTTTCTTT. Amino acids: CASSLKGGAEAFF.

The genes are TRBV4-1 and TRBJ2-7; 8 bases match TRBD1. The CDR3 sequence is 16 residues long. Germline V gene sequence: CDR1 MGHRA, CDR2 YSYEKL. V shed 0 bases, J shed 0 bases, and the junction held 4 bases outside the gene matches. This CDR3 is CASSQDQGASSYEQYF. The CDR3 nucleotides are TGCGCCAGCAGCCAAGATCAGGGGGCGAGCTCCTACGAGCAGTACTTC.

The gene calls are TRBV4-1 and TRBJ1-2, with D possibly matching TRBD1 (6 bases). The CDR3 length is 15 residues. CDR1 is MGHRA, CDR2 YSYEKL, per germline. V lost 3 bases and J 6 bases, leaving 17 bases between the germline ends. DNA for the CDR3: TGCGCCAGCAGCCAGATTGGACAGCCTTGGGATGGCTACACCTTC. This sequence encodes CASSQIGQPWDGYTF.

The chain links TRBV27 to TRBJ1-2, with D uncertain. The CDR3 covers 14 residues. V was clipped by 2 bases and J by 6 bases, with 13 bases between them. Germline V lookup: CDR1 MNHEY, CDR2 SMNVEV (reference sequence). The CDR3 spells CASSLDPAWDGYTF. The CDR3 DNA is TGTGCCAGCAGTTTAGATCCAGCTTGGGATGGCTACACCTTC.

J is TRBJ1-4 and V is TRBV18, with 7 bases lining up with TRBD1. The V gene end was trimmed by 5 bases and the J gene end by 4 bases; junction bases not matched to a gene: 4. This CDR3 has 14 residues. From germline, CDR1 is KGHSH and CDR2 LQKENI. The CDR3 nucleotides are TGTGCCAGCTCATGGACAGGCTATAATGAAAAACTGTTTTTT. This codes for CASSWTGYNEKLFF.

The chain couples TRBV15 to TRBJ1-2, with D possibly matching TRBD1 (5 bases). The V and J ends lost 3 bases and 4 bases respectively, with 9 bases between them. Germline values: CDR1 LNHNV, CDR2 YYDKDF (reference sequence). CDR3 length: 13 amino acids. CDR3 in amino acids: CATSSREGYGYTF. The CDR3 nucleotides read TGTGCCACCAGCAGCAGGGAGGGCTATGGCTACACCTTC.

This clone has more than one count but fewer than ten. This chain joins TRBV19 and TRBJ1-5; maybe TRBD1 (5 bases). The V end lost 3 bases, the J end lost 6 bases, and 18 bases lay between the germline ends. Looked up from germline, CDR1 is LNHDA and CDR2 is SQIVND (reference sequence). The CDR3 is 16 residues long. CDR3 nucleotide sequence: TGTGCCAGTAGTATTTATTCCGCCAGGGAGGGTCAGCCCCAGCATTTT. This codes for CASSIYSAREGQPQHF.

The CDR3 loop reads CASSLALAGADTGELFF. DNA of the CDR3: TGCGCCAGCAGCTTGGCCCTAGCGGGGGCAGACACCGGGGAGCTGTTTTTT. The chain uses TRBV5-1 and TRBJ2-2; 10 bases fit TRBD2. CDR3 length: 17 residues. V lost 0 bases to trimming and J lost 3 bases; unmatched junction nucleotides: 5. Germline V CDR1 and CDR2: SGHRS, YFSETQ.

The V gene is TRBV7-9, the J gene TRBJ2-1, with 9 bases identical to TRBD2. J was trimmed by 8 bases and V by 1 base; bases with no gene match: 12. The CDR3 covers 17 residues. CDR1 is SEHNR and CDR2 is FQNEAQ in the germline V gene (reference sequence). For the CDR3, the DNA is TGTGCCAGCAGCTTAGAGTGGGAGCGGGGGGCGAGTCATGAGCAGTTCTTC. Its protein is CASSLEWERGASHEQFF. Using reference TRBV7-9 and TRBJ2-1 for the parts outside the CDR3, the full variable domain is DTGVSQNPRHKITKRGQNVTFRCDPISEHNRLYWYRQTLGQGPEFLTYFQNEAQLEKSRLLSDRFSAERPKGSFSTLEIQRTEQGDSAMYLCASSLEWERGASHEQFFGPGTRLTVL.

This chain joins TRBV19 and TRBJ2-3, with TRBD1 matching over 12 bases. The CDR3 contains 14 residues. Germline lookup yields CDR1 LNHDA and CDR2 SQIVND (reference sequence). The J segment lost 5 bases and the V segment lost 11 bases, leaving 8 bases of the junction unmatched. CDR3: CAAGGTGGRDTQYF. As DNA, the CDR3 is TGTGCCGCAGGGGGGACAGGGGGCAGAGATACGCAGTATTTT.

This rearrangement joins TRBV27 to TRBJ2-1; D is unclear. The CDR3 extends over 11 amino acids. The germline V gene encodes CDR1 MNHEY and CDR2 SMNVEV (reference sequence). Trimming stripped 3 bases from V and 7 bases from J, with 4 bases between. CDR3 sequence reads: CASSLSNEQFF. CDR3 in DNA: TGTGCCAGCAGTTTGAGTAATGAGCAGTTCTTC.

Only one count was recorded for this clone. This chain links TRBV28 with TRBJ1-4, with 10 nucleotides matching TRBD1. The CDR3 is 17 amino acids. Trimming at V came to 5 bases and at J to 1 base, leaving 7 bases not matched to a gene. The germline gives CDR1 MDHEN, CDR2 SYDVKM. The CDR3 DNA is TGTGCCAGCAGTACCAGACAGGGGGCACTAACTAATGAAAAACTGTTTTTT. As protein: CASSTRQGALTNEKLFF.

V gene TRBV7-3 combines with J gene TRBJ2-3, with TRBD2 matching over 7 bases. This CDR3 region has 15 residues. The germline V gene has CDR1 SGHTA and CDR2 FQGTGA. V gave up 1 base and J gave up 6 bases; unmatched junction bases: 7. This CDR3 reads CASSLRGRASDTQYF. Written as DNA, the CDR3 is TGTGCCAGCAGCTTAAGAGGGAGGGCCTCGGATACGCAGTATTTT.

The gene calls are TRBV2 and TRBJ2-7; 10 bases match TRBD2. The junction had 3 bases not matched to a gene; V was cut back by 3 bases and J by 1 base. This CDR3 contains 15 residues. Germline CDR1 and CDR2: SNHLY and FYNNEI. The CDR3 bases are TGTGCCAGCAGTGATGGGACTAGCGTTTCCTACGAGCAGTACTTC. Translation: CASSDGTSVSYEQYF.

This clone was seen a handful of times. J is TRBJ2-7 and V is TRBV5-8; D tentatively fits TRBD1 or TRBD2 (5 bases each). CDR1 is SGHTS and CDR2 is YDEGEE in the germline V gene. The length of the CDR3 is 13 residues. With 3 bases removed from V and 1 base from J, the gap between germline ends came to 8 bases. CDR3 sequence (DNA): TGTGCCAGCAGCTCCGGGACGTCCTACGAGCAGTACTTC. Translated: CASSSGTSYEQYF.

This clone appeared a few times. The chain employs TRBV5-1 and TRBJ2-2; 9 bases line up with TRBD1. Germline-derived CDR1 and CDR2 are SGHRS and YFSETQ. The CDR3 extends over 17 amino acids. The trim removed 1 base at V and 5 bases at J, leaving 9 bases unmatched. CDR3 in amino acids: CASSLYWGTGRTGELFF. CDR3 nucleotides: TGCGCCAGCAGCTTGTATTGGGGGACAGGGCGGACCGGGGAGCTGTTTTTT.

For the CDR3, the DNA is TGTGCCAGCAGGCTTGGGATAGGGGATCAGCCCCAGCATTTT. This codes for CASRLGIGDQPQHF. The gene calls are TRBV27 and TRBJ1-5; the D gene is possibly TRBD1 (5 bases). Between the trimmed V and J ends, which lost 6 bases and 5 bases, there was a span of 14 bases. Germline loops: CDR1 MNHEY, CDR2 SMNVEV (reference sequence). The CDR3 runs 14 residues.

The table lists this clone with a few counts. This sequence joins TRBV4-1 and TRBJ2-7; D is uncertain. Germline-derived CDR1 and CDR2 are MGHRA and YSYEKL. V was clipped by 1 base and J by 1 base, with 11 bases between them. The CDR3 consists of 15 residues. The CDR3 DNA reads as TGCGCCAGCAGCCAAGTGGCAGGCGCGTCCTACGAGCAGTACTTC. Translating gives CASSQVAGASYEQYF.

V and J are TRBV11-2 and TRBJ1-1; no clear D gene. The V end was cut by 3 bases, the J end by 4 bases, with 18 bases between. Germline V gives CDR1 SGHAT, CDR2 FQNNGV. This CDR3 is 16 amino acids long. CDR3 in DNA: TGTGCCAGCAGCTTGTATACGCTGTTTAAGTTCACTGAAGCTTTCTTT. Its translation: CASSLYTLFKFTEAFF.

The gene calls are TRBV19 and TRBJ2-3; 9 bases are shared with TRBD2. In germline, CDR1 is LNHDA, CDR2 SQIVND (reference sequence). J gave up 2 bases and V 7 bases, and 4 bases lay outside the gene matches. This CDR3 contains 14 residues. CDR3 DNA sequence: TGTGCCAGTACGCGGGAGGGCCTCACAGATACGCAGTATTTT. As protein: CASTREGLTDTQYF.

The rearrangement joins TRBV7-3 to TRBJ2-1; the match to TRBD2 covers 9 bases. Germline assignment: CDR1 SGHTA and CDR2 FQGTGA. This CDR3 region has 15 residues. After removal of 0 bases from V and 6 bases from J, the junction contained 3 bases not matched to a gene. The CDR3 nucleotides read TGTGCCAGCAGCTTAACTGTTAGCGGGGGCAATGAGCAGTTCTTC. This translates into CASSLTVSGGNEQFF.